This T cell receptor (beta chain) was observed in a study of T cells after posttransplantation cyclophosphamide. General study results and limits: Recipient CMV seropositivity and CMV reactivation strongly tracked TRB clonality. Skin or GI-infiltrating T cells shared few TRB sequences with blood.

The CDR3 length is 15 residues. Trimming removed 2 bases from V and 10 bases from J, with 21 bases in between. The V gene's germline CDR1 is WNHNN and CDR2 SYGVQD (reference sequence). This clone came up many times. Antigen: not known. Assay: immunoSEQ multiplex PCR; the TCRdb copy retains only in-frame clones and omits some. The sample shows under 45,000 clones, none of them appearing just once. On the day of bone marrow donation, the related graft donor provided peripheral blood. The genes are TRBV10-1 and TRBJ2-7; D is unclear. The specimen was PBMCs. This receptor was taken from a woman aged 45-65 years in good health and a related stem cell transplant donor. CDR3 nucleotide sequence: TGCGCCAGCAGTGAGCCTCACTGGATCGGAGAAGACCAGTACTTC. Its translation: CASSEPHWIGEDQYF.